This T cell receptor beta chain came from a study of T cells in localized non-small cell lung cancer. Points from the study as a whole: Higher adjacent-lung clonality was associated with shorter survival. Adjacent lung had a median roughly 61 of the 100 largest tumor clones. Owing to sequencing of a solitary tumor region, heterogeneity cannot be discounted. The highest T cell clonality was in uninvolved adjacent lung, above tumor.

Concerning this clone: What it recognizes is unknown.

TCRdb keeps only in-frame clones here, not all; method: immunoSEQ multiplex PCR. This table holds roughly 71,000 clones, around 85% found once. V was shortened by 2 bases and J by 8 bases, with 13 bases between the two germline ends. Germline-derived CDR1 and CDR2 are SGHVS and FNYEAQ. The CDR3 contains 14 residues. The sequence was obtained from a male donor older than 55 with stage III squamous cell lung carcinoma. The rearrangement joins TRBV7-6 to TRBJ2-1; tentative D call: TRBD2 (5 bases). Specimen: peripheral blood, collected before any cancer treatment. The chain's CDR3 is CASSLLSGFDEQFF. CDR3 sequence (DNA): TGTGCCAGCAGCTTACTGTCGGGGTTTGATGAGCAGTTCTTC.